The next 15 T cell receptor beta chains were all read from a single sample in a study of tumor and adjacent non-tumor tissue in lung cancer. RNA was extracted from bulk tissue without any cell sorting. The normal lung tissue was taken more than 3 cm from the tumor edge. A modified ARM-PCR protocol with three rounds of nested PCR amplified TCRbeta. TCRdb redid the calling of the multiplex PCR reads with MiXCR, one entry per CDR3 protein. The repertoire holds 75,000 to 95,000 distinct CDR3 sequences, with 75% to 85% as singletons. Sequencing was carried out using distant non-tumor lung tissue. The receptor set was obtained from a woman aged 50 to 65 with non-small cell lung cancer.

The rearrangement uses TRBV7-6 and TRBJ2-1; 7 bases are shared with TRBD2. After removal of 5 bases from V and 8 bases from J, the junction contained 3 bases not matched to a gene. The CDR3 is made up of 12 amino acids. In germline, CDR1 is SGHVS, CDR2 FNYEAQ. The chain's CDR3 is CASSLGGYEQFF. The DNA of the CDR3 is TGTGCCAGCAGCCTCGGGGGGTATGAGCAGTTCTTC. Combining the CDR3 with reference TRBV7-6 and TRBJ2-1 gives the whole variable domain GAGVSQSPRYKVTKRGQDVALRCDPISGHVSLYWYRQALGQGPEFLTYFNYEAQQDKSGLPNDRFSAERPEGSISTLTIQRTEQRDSAMYRCASSLGGYEQFFGPGTRLTVL.

In its sample, this clonotype was seen once. J is TRBJ2-1 and V is TRBV6-6; TRBD2 aligns across 8 bases. Per germline, CDR1 MNHNY and CDR2 SVGAGI (reference sequence). V lost 7 bases and J lost 4; bases outside the gene matches: 9. This CDR3 has 15 amino acids. The CDR3 coding sequence is TGTGCCAGCAATTATAATCTAGCGGGTTACAATGAGCAGTTCTTC. It specifies CASNYNLAGYNEQFF.

The rearrangement joins TRBV4-2 to TRBJ1-5, with D uncertain. V shed 9 bases and J shed 4 bases, with 19 bases lying between them. The V gene's germline CDR1 is LGHNA and CDR2 YNFKEQ. The CDR3 extends over 15 amino acids. The CDR3 here is CASSKDLTSNQPQHF. In DNA form, the CDR3 reads TGTGCCAGTAGCAAAGACCTCACTAGTAATCAGCCCCAGCATTTT.

This clonotype was recorded once. Mismatch with germline at one junction end may stem from a read error. The CDR3 DNA follows: TGTGCCAGCCGCCCAAGGGCGGAGGATTCAGCCCTCCACTTT. Encoded protein: CASRPRAEDSALHF. The chain has TRBV7-8 and TRBJ1-6; D is uncertain. CDR1 and CDR2 (germline): SGHVS, FQNEAQ. The CDR3 spans 14 residues.

Remarks on this clonotype: The junction departs from germline at one end; a sequencing error may be responsible. The chain employs TRBV11-2 and TRBJ2-3; D possibly matches TRBD1 or TRBD2 (5 bases each). Germline CDR1 SGHAT, CDR2 FQNNGV. The CDR3 sequence is 15 residues long. This CDR3 is CASSLGSPRDHTQYF. CDR3 DNA sequence: TGTGCCAGTAGCTTAGGATCCCCAAGGGACCATACGCAGTATTTT. The whole variable domain, filled in from reference TRBV11-2 and TRBJ2-3, reads EAGVAQSPRYKIIEKRQSVAFWCNPISGHATLYWYQQILGQGPKLLIQFQNNGVVDDSQLPKDRFSAERLKGVDSTLKIQPAKLEDSAVYLCASSLGSPRDHTQYFGPGTRLTVL.

The V call is TRBV20-1, the J call TRBJ1-1; no firm D call. Germline values: CDR1 DFQATT, CDR2 SNEGSKA (reference sequence). Deletions cut 6 bases from V and 6 bases from J, with 17 bases between. CDR3 length equals 13 residues. The CDR3 coding sequence is TGCAGTGCCAAGTCAGGATCCTACGCTGAAGCTTTCTTT. Translating gives CSAKSGSYAEAFF.

The CDR3 nucleotides read TGTGCCAGCAGTTACGCACGGGGCGAGTCCGATGGCTACACCTTC. Translated, it gives CASSYARGESDGYTF. This chain links TRBV6-2 or TRBV6-3 with TRBJ1-2, with D perhaps matching TRBD1 (5 bases). Germline V gene lookup returns CDR1 MNHEY and CDR2 SVGEGT. The CDR3 has 15 residues. Trimming shortened V by 2 bases and J by 6 bases, and 16 bases separated the two germline ends.

Note on this clonotype: The junction departs from the called germline gene at one end, perhaps through a read error. V gene TRBV11-2 combines with J gene TRBJ2-3; D could derive from TRBD1 or TRBD2 (5 bases each). The CDR3 loop spans 13 amino acids. The V gene's germline CDR1 is SGHAT and CDR2 FQNNGV. CDR3 residues: CDSSLGSEDTQNF. The CDR3 nucleotides are TGCGACAGCAGCTTAGGGTCGGAGGATACGCAGAATTTT.

Remarks on this clonotype: The junction shows a germline mismatch at one end, possibly a read error. This rearrangement joins TRBV7-9 to TRBJ2-7; D unclear. Per germline, CDR1 SEHNR and CDR2 FQNEAQ (reference sequence). This CDR3 is built from 14 residues. In nucleotides, the CDR3 is TGTGCCCGCAGCCCGCCCGACGGATCCTACGAGCAGTACTTC. Its protein is CARSPPDGSYEQYF.

As to this clonotype: A clone one base away is much larger, so this may be a read error. The genes are TRBV20-1 and TRBJ2-1, with TRBD2 as a possible D gene (5 bases). V lost 8 bases and J lost 6, with 14 bases in between. Germline V CDR1 and CDR2: DFQATT, SNEGSKA (reference sequence). The CDR3 totals 12 residues. The CDR3 spells CSPHLGSNEQFF. DNA of the CDR3: TGCAGTCCCCACCTAGGGAGCAATGAGCAGTTCTTC.

In regard to this clonotype: This may come from a read error, since a much larger clone is one base off. This sequence joins TRBV28 and TRBJ2-6, with D possibly matching TRBD1 (5 bases). The germline CDR1 and CDR2 sequences are MDHEN and SYDVKM. This CDR3 contains 15 residues. CDR3 sequence reads: CASREWTTGADVLTF. CDR3 coding DNA: TGTGCCAGCAGGGAATGGACAACTGGGGCCGACGTCCTGACTTTC.

The CDR3 bases are TGTGCCAGCAGGCGTGCCTTAGCGGTCACAGATACGCAGTATTTT. As protein: CASRRALAVTDTQYF. This chain joins TRBV7-2 and TRBJ2-3, with D possibly TRBD2 on 6 matching bases. V gave up 6 bases and J gave up 2 bases, with 15 bases separating them. Per the germline V gene, CDR1 is SGHTA and CDR2 is FQGNSA. The CDR3 sequence is 15 residues long.

About this clonotype: Sequence at one end of the junction differs from germline and may be a read error. This chain links TRBV6-1 with TRBJ2-2; tentative D call: TRBD2 (5 bases). CDR1 is MNHNS, CDR2 SASEGT, per germline. CDR3 length: 15 residues. The chain's CDR3 is CTSSELAWNTWELFF. In DNA, the CDR3 is TGTACCAGCAGTGAGTTAGCGTGGAACACCTGGGAGCTGTTTTTT.

This chain joins TRBV12-3 or TRBV12-4 and TRBJ2-5, with TRBD2 matching 7 bases. Unmatched junction bases numbered 14, after V lost 5 bases and J lost 5 bases. This CDR3 has 16 residues. CDR3 region: CASSPQAGRQGETQYF. The CDR3 DNA is TGTGCCAGCAGTCCTCAAGCGGGACGACAAGGGGAGACCCAGTACTTC.

Turning to this clonotype: This may be a read error: a much more frequent sequence differs by one nucleotide. The chain couples TRBV20-1 to TRBJ2-5; 7 nucleotides agree with TRBD2. This CDR3 contains 15 residues. Losses at the gene ends were 6 bases for V and 5 bases for J; bases not matched to a gene: 15. Germline V gene sequence: CDR1 DFQATT, CDR2 SNEGSKA (reference sequence). CDR3 nucleotides: TGCAGTGCCAATTACCTTCTACGGGGGGTCGAGACCCAGTACTTC. This translates into CSANYLLRGVETQYF.